Listed here are 21 T cell receptor beta chains from one sample, sequenced in a study of blood T cell repertoires in COVID-19. Clones were read by immunoSEQ multiplex PCR, and TCRdb kept only the in-frame ones, dropping some. The table records under 85,000 clones, around 89% of them present only once. The specimen sequenced was peripheral blood. These receptors were taken from a man in his sixties or seventies with active or convalescent COVID-19.

V usage is TRBV7-8 and J usage is TRBJ2-5, with a tentative D call TRBD1 (6 bases). V gave up 2 bases and J gave up 5 bases, with 12 bases separating them. CDR1 SGHVS and CDR2 FQNEAQ come from the germline V gene. CDR3 length: 14 residues. The CDR3 protein is CASSLIGGRETQYF. The CDR3 DNA reads TGTGCCAGCAGCTTAATTGGGGGCAGGGAGACCCAGTACTTC.

The chain uses TRBV6-5 and TRBJ2-1, with D possibly being TRBD1 (7 bases). This CDR3 has 15 amino acids. Germline V gene lookup returns CDR1 MNHEY and CDR2 SVGAGI. V shed 6 bases and J shed 4 bases, with 16 bases lying between them. In DNA form, the CDR3 reads TGTGCCAGCAGCCTAGCGACAGGGACATACAATGAGCAGTTCTTC. This translates into CASSLATGTYNEQFF.

The gene calls are TRBV12-5 and TRBJ2-1, with 7 bases that match TRBD1. Germline loops: CDR1 LGHNT, CDR2 FRNRAP. V was clipped by 6 bases and J by 6 bases; unmatched bases: 5. This CDR3 is 13 amino acids long. The CDR3 bases are TGTGCTAGTGGACCAGGACAGGTCAATGAGCAGTTCTTC. This codes for CASGPGQVNEQFF.

The chain employs TRBV4-3 and TRBJ1-3; the D gene is possibly TRBD1 (5 bases). Trimming stripped 0 bases from V and 7 bases from J, with 25 bases between. From germline, CDR1 is LGHNA and CDR2 YSLEER. The CDR3 consists of 19 residues. The CDR3 here is CASSQDTAGGDRVPNTIYF. CDR3 nucleotides: TGCGCCAGCAGCCAAGATACAGCGGGGGGGGACCGAGTTCCGAACACCATATATTTT.

This rearrangement joins TRBV6-8 to TRBJ2-5, with D possibly being TRBD2 (6 bases). The CDR3 length is 20 residues. V lost 8 bases and J 2 bases, leaving 33 bases between the germline ends. Germline V gives CDR1 MNHGY, CDR2 SAAAGT. This CDR3 reads CASATSPSGEAEGPQETQYF. Written as DNA, the CDR3 is TGTGCCAGCGCGACTAGTCCCTCCGGAGAAGCCGAGGGCCCTCAAGAGACCCAGTACTTC.

The chain is built from TRBV4-1 and TRBJ2-4; 13 nucleotides align to TRBD2. J gave up 6 bases and V 1 base, and 9 bases lay outside the gene matches. This CDR3 spans 18 amino acids. From germline, CDR1 is MGHRA and CDR2 YSYEKL. The CDR3 bases are TGCGCCAGCAGCCAAGGGTGGACTAGCGGGAGATATGGAAACATTCAGTACTTC. It translates to CASSQGWTSGRYGNIQYF.

This chain uses TRBV30 with TRBJ1-2, with TRBD1 identical over 9 bases. The CDR3 runs to 13 residues. In germline, CDR1 is GTSNPN, CDR2 SVGIG (reference sequence). Trimming cost V 2 bases and J 8 bases; bases outside gene matches: 6. The CDR3 here is CAWSYMDRGGYTF. The CDR3 coding sequence is TGTGCCTGGAGTTACATGGACAGGGGCGGCTACACCTTC. The full variable domain, with the rest looked up from reference TRBV30 and TRBJ1-2, is SQTIHQWPATLVQPVGSPLSLECTVEGTSNPNLYWYRQAAGRGLQLLFYSVGIGQISSEVPQNLSASRPQDRQFILSSKKLLLSDSGFYLCAWSYMDRGGYTFGSGTRLTVV.

V is TRBV9 and J is TRBJ1-1, with 10 bases aligning to TRBD1. V shed 2 bases and J 1 base; nucleotides not matched to a gene: 2. Germline lookup yields CDR1 SGDLS and CDR2 YYNGEE. This CDR3 is built from 15 residues. The DNA for the CDR3 is TGTGCCAGCAGCGTCGGGACAGGGGCGAACACTGAAGCTTTCTTT. Residues: CASSVGTGANTEAFF.

The chain combines TRBV2 with TRBJ1-1; D gene unclear. The V and J ends lost 2 bases and 0 bases respectively, with 13 bases between them. CDR1 and CDR2 from the germline V gene are SNHLY and FYNNEI. This CDR3 is 16 amino acids long. The CDR3 DNA reads TGTGCCAGCAGTGAAAATCGGGTTCTGATGAACACTGAAGCTTTCTTT. It specifies CASSENRVLMNTEAFF.

The chain couples TRBV14 to TRBJ2-7; TRBD1 agrees at 9 bases. Germline V CDR1 and CDR2: SGHDN, FVKESK. This CDR3 is 13 amino acids long. Germline trimming cut 4 bases from V and 4 bases from J; bases unmatched to any gene: 2. The CDR3 loop reads CASSLQGAYEQYF. The CDR3 DNA reads TGTGCCAGCAGCCTACAGGGGGCATACGAGCAGTACTTC.

The V and J genes are TRBV5-6 and TRBJ1-4; 7 bases line up with TRBD1. The CDR3 has 17 amino acids. With 0 bases clipped from V and 0 bases from J, the junction kept 5 bases outside the gene matches. The germline CDR1 and CDR2 sequences are SGHDT and YYEEEE. The CDR3 spells CASSLEAGGTTNEKLFF. CDR3 DNA: TGTGCCAGCAGCTTGGAGGCAGGGGGTACAACTAATGAAAAACTGTTTTTT.

The chain uses TRBV19 and TRBJ1-5; weak D call: TRBD1 (5 bases). This CDR3 has 14 amino acids. Trimming left V 1 base short and J 11 bases short, with 15 bases between. The germline V gene has CDR1 LNHDA and CDR2 SQIVND (reference sequence). CDR3 amino acids: CASSIGAGSRTQHF. The CDR3, as DNA: TGTGCCAGTAGTATAGGAGCAGGGTCCAGGACCCAGCATTTT.

The J gene is TRBJ1-2, the V gene TRBV28; D gene ambiguous. The ends were cut back, 6 bases at V and 8 bases at J, with 19 bases in the middle. From germline, CDR1 is MDHEN and CDR2 SYDVKM. The CDR3 covers 14 residues. This CDR3 reads CASSPSGGSGGYTF. CDR3 DNA: TGTGCCAGCAGCCCCTCCGGCGGTTCTGGAGGCTACACCTTC.

The chain recombines TRBV20-1 with TRBJ2-1; 9 positions match TRBD2. Per germline, CDR1 DFQATT and CDR2 SNEGSKA (reference sequence). Trimming at V came to 3 bases and at J to 4 bases, leaving 16 bases not matched to a gene. The CDR3 sequence is 18 residues long. The CDR3 coding sequence is TGCAGTGCTAGTTCTTCTAGCGGGGACCACTCCAAATACAATGAGCAGTTCTTC. Encoded protein: CSASSSSGDHSKYNEQFF.

The chain combines TRBV10-3 with TRBJ2-5, with 8 positions matching TRBD1. The J segment lost 3 bases and the V segment lost 6 bases, leaving 6 bases of the junction unmatched. In germline, CDR1 is ENHRY, CDR2 SYGVKD. The CDR3 loop spans 14 amino acids. The CDR3 nucleotides are TGTGCCATCAGGACAGGACAGGGAAAAGAGACCCAGTACTTC. Its protein product is CAIRTGQGKETQYF.

V and J are TRBV19 and TRBJ1-5; D may be TRBD1 (6 bases). Germline assignment: CDR1 LNHDA and CDR2 SQIVND (reference sequence). Trimming removed 0 bases from V and 2 bases from J, with 8 bases in between. The CDR3 spans 15 residues. Here the CDR3 DNA reads TGTGCCAGTAGTATAGAGGGGGCAGGCAATCAGCCCCAGCATTTT. Its translation: CASSIEGAGNQPQHF.

The chain employs TRBV7-9 and TRBJ2-7; D uncertain. Germline values: CDR1 SEHNR, CDR2 FQNEAQ (reference sequence). The CDR3 sequence is 13 residues long. V shed 5 bases and J shed 0 bases, with 8 bases lying between them. The CDR3 DNA reads as TGTGCCAGCAGCAAAGAGAGCTCCTACGAGCAGTACTTC. Protein product: CASSKESSYEQYF.

V usage is TRBV5-1 and J usage is TRBJ2-3; TRBD2 matches at 8 bases. This CDR3 region has 15 residues. Trimming took 1 base from V and 9 from J; bases not matched to a gene: 10. The V gene's germline CDR1 is SGHRS and CDR2 YFSETQ. The CDR3 sequence: CASSLSAGAGKTQYF. CDR3 bases: TGCGCCAGCAGCTTGTCAGCGGGAGCCGGAAAGACGCAGTATTTT.

This sequence joins TRBV4-3 and TRBJ1-2, with D uncertain. Germline CDR1 is LGHNA and CDR2 is YSLEER. This CDR3 comprises 13 residues. Trimming removed 0 bases from V and 8 bases from J, with 10 bases in between. CDR3 loop: CASSQDPGWGYTF. DNA of the CDR3: TGCGCCAGCAGCCAAGATCCCGGGTGGGGCTACACCTTC.

The V gene is TRBV12-3 or TRBV12-4, the J gene TRBJ1-2, with TRBD1 matching over 7 bases. The CDR3 consists of 13 residues. V lost 6 bases and J lost 3; bases outside the gene matches: 4. CDR3 nucleotides: TGTGCCAGCAGCCCAACAGGGGACTATGGCTACACCTTC. Translated: CASSPTGDYGYTF.

V and J are TRBV29-1 and TRBJ2-6, with TRBD1 identical over 10 bases. The V gene end was trimmed by 5 bases and the J gene end by 4 bases; junction bases not matched to a gene: 14. Germline V lookup: CDR1 SQVTM, CDR2 ANQGSEA. The CDR3 has 18 residues. The CDR3 DNA reads as TGCAGCGTTCTTGCCGGGACAGGGGTTGTACTCGGGGCCAACGTCCTGACTTTC. This translates into CSVLAGTGVVLGANVLTF.